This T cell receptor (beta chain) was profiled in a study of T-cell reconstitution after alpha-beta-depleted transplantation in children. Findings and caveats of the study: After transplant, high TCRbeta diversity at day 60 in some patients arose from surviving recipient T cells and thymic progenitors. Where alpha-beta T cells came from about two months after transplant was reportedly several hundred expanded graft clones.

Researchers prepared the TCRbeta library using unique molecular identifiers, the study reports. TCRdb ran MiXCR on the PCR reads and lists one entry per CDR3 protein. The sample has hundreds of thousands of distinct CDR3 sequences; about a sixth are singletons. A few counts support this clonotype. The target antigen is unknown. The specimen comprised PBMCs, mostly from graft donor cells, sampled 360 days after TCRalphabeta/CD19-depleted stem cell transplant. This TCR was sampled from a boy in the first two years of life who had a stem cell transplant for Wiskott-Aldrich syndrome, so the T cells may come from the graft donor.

CDR3 loop: CASSPRDSSTDTQYF. The CDR3 bases are TGTGCCAGCTCACCCCGGGACAGTAGCACAGATACGCAGTATTTT. The rearrangement uses TRBV18 and TRBJ2-3; 7 bases line up with TRBD1. CDR1 and CDR2 from the germline V gene are KGHSH and LQKENI. The CDR3 is 15 amino acids. The junction had 3 bases not matched to a gene; V was cut back by 3 bases and J by 0 bases.